This TCR beta chain was recorded in a study of blood T cell repertoires in COVID-19. Study context: The United States, Italy and Spain were the sources of the acute and convalescent COVID-19 samples.

Original data processing: Counts of nucleated cells, estimated from reference gene primer amplification, were obtained. The method was immunoSEQ multiplex PCR; TCRdb's version includes in-frame clones alone and lacks a portion of them. The V and J calls and clone size come from that table; D and trimming were worked out from the DNA. This sample has roughly 230,000 clones; more than 65% occur once, and the top ten carry around 4%. V lost 7 bases, J lost 10 bases, and 5 bases stayed unmatched. The length of the CDR3 is 13 residues. The clonotype comes from a man aged 50-59 years with active or convalescent COVID-19. Material: peripheral blood. V is TRBV12-3 or TRBV12-4 and J is TRBJ1-6, with 9 bases identical to TRBD1. CDR3 residues: CASNTGGGSPLHF. The CDR3 DNA follows: TGTGCCAGCAACACAGGGGGCGGGTCACCCCTCCACTTT.